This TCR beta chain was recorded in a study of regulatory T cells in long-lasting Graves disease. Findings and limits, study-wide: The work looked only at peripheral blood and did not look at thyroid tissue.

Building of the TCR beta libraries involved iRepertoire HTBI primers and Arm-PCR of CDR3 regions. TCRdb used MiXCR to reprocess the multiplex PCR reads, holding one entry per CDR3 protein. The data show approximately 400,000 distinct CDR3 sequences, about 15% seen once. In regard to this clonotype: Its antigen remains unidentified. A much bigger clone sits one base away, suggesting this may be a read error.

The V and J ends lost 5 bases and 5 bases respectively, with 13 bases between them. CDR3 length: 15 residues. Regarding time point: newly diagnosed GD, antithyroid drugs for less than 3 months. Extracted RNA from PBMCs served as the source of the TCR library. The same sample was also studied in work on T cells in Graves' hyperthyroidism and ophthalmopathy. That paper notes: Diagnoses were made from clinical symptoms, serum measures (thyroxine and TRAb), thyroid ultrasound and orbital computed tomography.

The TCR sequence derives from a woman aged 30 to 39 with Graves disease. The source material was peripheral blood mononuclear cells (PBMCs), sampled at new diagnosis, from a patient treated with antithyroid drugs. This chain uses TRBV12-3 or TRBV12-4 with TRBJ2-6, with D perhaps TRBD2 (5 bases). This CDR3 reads CASSPRTSRANVLTF. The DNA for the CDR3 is TGTGCCAGCAGTCCCAGGACTTCCAGGGCCAACGTCCTGACTTTC.